A single sample is the source of the 3 T cell receptor beta chains below, sequenced in a study of cytomegalovirus exposure and HLA in healthy donors. Use of 60 Vbeta and 13 Jbeta primers characterized the PCR. Libraries were prepared by immunoSEQ multiplex PCR; TCRdb keeps only in-frame clonotypes and omits some of them. Of around 250,000 clones in the sample, 80% to 85% were seen once. Sequenced input: PBMCs. The origin of the receptors is a woman in her fifties or sixties in good health and CMV-seropositive.

This clone showed up just a few times. The chain joins TRBV7-8 to TRBJ2-6; D might be TRBD2 (5 bases). Trimming stripped 4 bases from V and 4 bases from J, with 20 bases between. Germline assignment: CDR1 SGHVS and CDR2 FQNEAQ. This CDR3 spans 18 amino acids. For the CDR3, the DNA is TGTGCCAGCAGCTCCCCATACTACGAGGGAACAGGGGCCAACGTCCTGACTTTC. Its protein is CASSSPYYEGTGANVLTF.

This clone was seen a handful of times. The V call is TRBV5-5, the J call TRBJ2-5, with 12 positions matching TRBD2. The J call is uncertain, as TRBJ2-7 better fits the DNA end. The CDR3 has 17 residues. Looked up from germline, CDR1 is SGHKS and CDR2 is YYEKEE (reference sequence). The CDR3 loop is CASSLASGRAGAYEQYF. The CDR3 DNA reads as TGTGCCAGCAGCTTGGCTAGCGGGAGGGCCGGGGCCTACGAGCAGTACTTC.

This clone is a singleton in its sample. V and J are TRBV10-3 and TRBJ2-5; D is possibly TRBD1 (6 bases). This CDR3 is 12 amino acids long. Trimming pared 8 bases from V and 5 bases from J, leaving 12 bases between. CDR1 and CDR2 from the germline V gene are ENHRY and SYGVKD. CDR3 nucleotides: TGTGCCATCGGAACAGGGTTGGAGACCCAGTACTTC. Its translation: CAIGTGLETQYF.